This is a list of T cell receptor beta chains from one sample in a study of graft-versus-host responses after intestinal transplantation. Some clones are missing from TCRdb's copy, which holds only in-frame ones; the method was immunoSEQ multiplex PCR. Altogether more than 100,000 clones are present, around 96% being singletons, with the ten largest covering roughly 3%. Antigens for these TCRs are unknown. Sample: unstimulated CD8+ T cells sorted from spleen or lymph node cells, taken before intestinal transplant. Receptor source: a human donor who received an intestinal transplant. Both conserved end residues are part of each CDR3. D genes are given only for firm matches. Part of the rows lack a size; the others show once, few, many or a class for expanded clones.

J,D,V,size,CDR3,DNA
TRBJ1-1,-,TRBV11-3,-,CASSLAVNTEAFF,TGTGCCAGCAGCTTAGCCGTGAACACTGAAGCTTTCTTT
TRBJ2-7,-,TRBV11-1,-,CASSFITGSDYEQYF,TGTGCCAGCAGCTTTATTACAGGGAGCGACTACGAGCAGTACTTC
TRBJ2-7,TRBD2,TRBV27,-,CASSLYRTSGSPERFEQYF,TGTGCCAGCAGTTTATACCGTACTAGCGGGAGTCCAGAAAGGTTCGAGCAGTACTTC
TRBJ2-1,-,TRBV25-1,-,CASSGSQRGNEQFF,TGTGCCAGCAGTGGGTCGCAAAGGGGCAATGAGCAGTTCTTC
TRBJ2-5,TRBD1,TRBV25-1,few,CASVDRPREETQYF,TGTGCCAGCGTGGACAGGCCAAGGGAAGAGACCCAGTACTTC
TRBJ1-2,-,TRBV6-1,-,CASSQIGYTF,TGTGCCAGCAGTCAGATTGGCTACACCTTC
TRBJ2-1,TRBD2,TRBV6-6,-,CASGLRREGFYNEQFF,TGTGCCAGCGGGTTAAGGCGGGAGGGCTTTTACAATGAGCAGTTCTTC
TRBJ2-7,-,TRBV4-2,-,CASSQEISGYEQYF,TGTGCCAGCAGCCAAGAAATTAGCGGCTACGAGCAGTACTTC
TRBJ2-1,TRBD2,TRBV4-1,once,CASSLTGLAGSNEQFF,TGCGCCAGCAGCCTGACGGGACTAGCGGGATCCAATGAGCAGTTCTTC
TRBJ1-2,-,TRBV27,-,CASSFRPNYGYTF,TGTGCCAGCAGTTTTCGACCTAACTATGGCTACACCTTC